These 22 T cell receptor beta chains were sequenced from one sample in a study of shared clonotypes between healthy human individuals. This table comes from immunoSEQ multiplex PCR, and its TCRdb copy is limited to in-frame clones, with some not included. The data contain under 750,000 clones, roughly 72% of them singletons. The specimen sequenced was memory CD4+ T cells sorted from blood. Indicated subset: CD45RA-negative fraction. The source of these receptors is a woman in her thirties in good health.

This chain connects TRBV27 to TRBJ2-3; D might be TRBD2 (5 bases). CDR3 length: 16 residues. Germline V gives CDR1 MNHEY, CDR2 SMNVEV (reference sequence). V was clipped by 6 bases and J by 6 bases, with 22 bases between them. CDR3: CASSPLRASSRDTQYF. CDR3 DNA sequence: TGTGCCAGCAGCCCTTTGAGGGCCAGCTCCCGGGATACGCAGTATTTT.

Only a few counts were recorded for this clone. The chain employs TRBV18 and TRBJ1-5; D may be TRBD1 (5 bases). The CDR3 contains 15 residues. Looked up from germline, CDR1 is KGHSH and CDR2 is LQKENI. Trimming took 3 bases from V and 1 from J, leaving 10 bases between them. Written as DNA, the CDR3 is TGTGCCAGCTCACCTCAGGCAGGGAGCAATCAGCCCCAGCATTTT. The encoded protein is CASSPQAGSNQPQHF.

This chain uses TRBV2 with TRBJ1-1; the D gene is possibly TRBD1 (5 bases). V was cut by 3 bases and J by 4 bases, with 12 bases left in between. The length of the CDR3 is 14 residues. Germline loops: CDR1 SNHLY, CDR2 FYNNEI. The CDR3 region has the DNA TGTGCCAGCAGTGAGATTGACAGCCCCACTGAAGCTTTCTTT. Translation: CASSEIDSPTEAFF. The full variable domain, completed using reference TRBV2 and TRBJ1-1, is EPEVTQTPSHQVTQMGQEVILRCVPISNHLYFYWYRQILGQKVEFLVSFYNNEISEKSEIFDDQFSVERPDGSNFTLKIRSTKLEDSAMYFCASSEIDSPTEAFFGQGTRLTVV.

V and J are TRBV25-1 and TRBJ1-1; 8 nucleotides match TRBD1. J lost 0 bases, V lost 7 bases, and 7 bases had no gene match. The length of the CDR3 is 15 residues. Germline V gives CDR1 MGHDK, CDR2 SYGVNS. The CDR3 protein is CASTTGTGLNTEAFF. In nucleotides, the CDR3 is TGTGCCAGCACAACCGGGACAGGTCTGAACACTGAAGCTTTCTTT.

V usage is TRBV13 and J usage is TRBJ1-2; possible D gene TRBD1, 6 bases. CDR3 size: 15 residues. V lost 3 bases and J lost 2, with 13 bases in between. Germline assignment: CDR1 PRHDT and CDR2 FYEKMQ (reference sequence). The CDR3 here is CASSLRDTLNYGYTF. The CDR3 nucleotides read TGTGCCAGCAGCTTGAGGGACACGCTAAACTATGGCTACACCTTC.

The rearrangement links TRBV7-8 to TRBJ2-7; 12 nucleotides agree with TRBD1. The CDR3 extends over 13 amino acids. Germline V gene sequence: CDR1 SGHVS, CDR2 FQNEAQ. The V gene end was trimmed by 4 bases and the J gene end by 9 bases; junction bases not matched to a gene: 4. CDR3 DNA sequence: TGTGCCAGCAGCTCGGGACAGGGGGCCCGGCAGTACTTC. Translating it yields CASSSGQGARQYF. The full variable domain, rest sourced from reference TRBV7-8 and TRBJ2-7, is GAGVSQSPRYKVAKRGQDVALRCDPISGHVSLFWYQQALGQGPEFLTYFQNEAQLDKSGLPSDRFFAERPEGSVSTLKIQRTQQEDSAVYLCASSSGQGARQYFGPGTRLTVT.

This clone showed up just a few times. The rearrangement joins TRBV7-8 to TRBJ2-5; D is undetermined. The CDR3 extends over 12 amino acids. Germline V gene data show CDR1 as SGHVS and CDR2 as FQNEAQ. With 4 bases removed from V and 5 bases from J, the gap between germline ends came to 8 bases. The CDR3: CASSSLVETQYF. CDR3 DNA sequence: TGTGCCAGCAGCTCGCTAGTTGAGACCCAGTACTTC.

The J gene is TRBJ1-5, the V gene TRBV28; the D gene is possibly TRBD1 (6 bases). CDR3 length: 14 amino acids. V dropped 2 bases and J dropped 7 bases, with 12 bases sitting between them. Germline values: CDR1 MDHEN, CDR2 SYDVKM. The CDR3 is CASSLARQDQPQHF. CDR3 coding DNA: TGTGCCAGCAGTTTAGCTAGACAGGACCAGCCCCAGCATTTT.

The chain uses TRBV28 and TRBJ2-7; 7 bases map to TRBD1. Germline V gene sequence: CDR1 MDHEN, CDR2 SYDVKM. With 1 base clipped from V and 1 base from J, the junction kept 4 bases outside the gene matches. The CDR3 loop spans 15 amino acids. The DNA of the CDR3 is TGTGCCAGCAGTTTATTGACGACAGGGTCCTACGAGCAGTACTTC. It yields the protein CASSLLTTGSYEQYF.

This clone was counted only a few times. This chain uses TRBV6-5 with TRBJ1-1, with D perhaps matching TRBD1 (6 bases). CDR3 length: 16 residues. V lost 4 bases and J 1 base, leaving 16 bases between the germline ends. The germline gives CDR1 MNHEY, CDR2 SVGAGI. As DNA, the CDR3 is TGTGCCAGCAGTTCTCTAGCAGGGGCGGGGAACACTGAAGCTTTCTTT. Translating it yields CASSSLAGAGNTEAFF.

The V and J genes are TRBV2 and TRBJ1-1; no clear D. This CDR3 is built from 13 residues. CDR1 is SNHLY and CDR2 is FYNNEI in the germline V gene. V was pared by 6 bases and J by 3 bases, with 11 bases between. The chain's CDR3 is CASRNNYDTEAFF. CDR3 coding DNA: TGTGCCAGCAGGAACAACTACGACACTGAAGCTTTCTTT.

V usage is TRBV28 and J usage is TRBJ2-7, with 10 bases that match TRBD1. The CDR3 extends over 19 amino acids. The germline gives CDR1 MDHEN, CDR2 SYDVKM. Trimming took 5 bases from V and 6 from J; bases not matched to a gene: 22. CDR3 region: CASSPSPGQGTKGFREQYF. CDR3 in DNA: TGTGCCAGCAGTCCCTCACCGGGACAGGGGACCAAAGGGTTCCGCGAGCAGTACTTC.

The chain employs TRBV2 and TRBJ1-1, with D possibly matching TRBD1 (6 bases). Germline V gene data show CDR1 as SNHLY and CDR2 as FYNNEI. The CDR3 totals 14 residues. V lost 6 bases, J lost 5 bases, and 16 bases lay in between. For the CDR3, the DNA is TGTGCCAGCAGCGGCAGGGGTGGAAGGACTGAAGCTTTCTTT. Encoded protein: CASSGRGGRTEAFF.

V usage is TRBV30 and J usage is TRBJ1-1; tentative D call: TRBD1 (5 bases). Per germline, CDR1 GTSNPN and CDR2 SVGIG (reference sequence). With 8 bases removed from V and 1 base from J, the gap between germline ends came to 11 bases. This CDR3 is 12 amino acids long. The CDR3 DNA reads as TGTGCCCGGAATACAGGGAACACTGAAGCTTTCTTT. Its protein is CARNTGNTEAFF.

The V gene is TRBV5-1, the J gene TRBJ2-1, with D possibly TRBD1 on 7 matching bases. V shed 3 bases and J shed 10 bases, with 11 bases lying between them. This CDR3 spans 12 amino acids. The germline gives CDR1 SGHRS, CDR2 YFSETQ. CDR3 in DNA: TGCGCCAGCAGCTCCCAGGGGGGCGAGCAGTTCTTC. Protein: CASSSQGGEQFF.

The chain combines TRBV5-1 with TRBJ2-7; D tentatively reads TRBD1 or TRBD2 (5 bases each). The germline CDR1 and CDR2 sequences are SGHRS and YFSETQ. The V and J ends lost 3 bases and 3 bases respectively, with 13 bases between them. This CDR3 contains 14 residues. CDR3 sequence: CASSSYGALYEQYF. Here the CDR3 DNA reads TGCGCCAGCAGCTCCTACGGGGCACTCTACGAGCAGTACTTC.

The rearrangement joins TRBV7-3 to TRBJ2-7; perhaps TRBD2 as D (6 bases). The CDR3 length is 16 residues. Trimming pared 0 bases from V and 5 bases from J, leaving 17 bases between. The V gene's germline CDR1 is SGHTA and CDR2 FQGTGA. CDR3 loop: CASSLTSVGGWHEQYF. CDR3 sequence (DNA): TGTGCCAGCAGCTTAACCAGCGTCGGGGGATGGCACGAGCAGTACTTC.

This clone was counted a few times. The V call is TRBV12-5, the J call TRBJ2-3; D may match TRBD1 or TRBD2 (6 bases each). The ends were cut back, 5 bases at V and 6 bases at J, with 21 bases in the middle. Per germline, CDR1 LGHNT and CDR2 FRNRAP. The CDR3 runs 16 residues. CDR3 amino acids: CASGPGGGLKSDTQYF. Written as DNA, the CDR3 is TGTGCTAGTGGTCCTGGAGGGGGGCTCAAATCGGATACGCAGTATTTT.

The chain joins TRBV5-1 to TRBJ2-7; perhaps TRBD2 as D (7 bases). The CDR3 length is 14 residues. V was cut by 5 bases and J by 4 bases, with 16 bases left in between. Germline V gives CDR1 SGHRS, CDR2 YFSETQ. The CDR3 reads CASSQRGRDYEQYF. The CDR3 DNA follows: TGCGCCAGCAGTCAAAGGGGGAGGGATTACGAGCAGTACTTC.

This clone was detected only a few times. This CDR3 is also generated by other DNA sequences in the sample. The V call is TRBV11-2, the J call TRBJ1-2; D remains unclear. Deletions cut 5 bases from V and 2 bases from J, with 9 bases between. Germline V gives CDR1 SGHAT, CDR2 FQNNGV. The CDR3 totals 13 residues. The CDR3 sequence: CASSPDGNYGYTF. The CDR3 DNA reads TGTGCCAGCAGCCCCGACGGGAACTATGGCTACACCTTC.

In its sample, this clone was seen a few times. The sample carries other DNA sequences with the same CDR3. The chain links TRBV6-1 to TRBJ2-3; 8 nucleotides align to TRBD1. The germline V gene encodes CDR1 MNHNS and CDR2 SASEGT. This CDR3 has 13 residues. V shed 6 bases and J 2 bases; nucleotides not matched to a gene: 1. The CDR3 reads CASRDRVTDTQYF. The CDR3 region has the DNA TGTGCCAGCAGGGACAGGGTCACAGATACGCAGTATTTT.

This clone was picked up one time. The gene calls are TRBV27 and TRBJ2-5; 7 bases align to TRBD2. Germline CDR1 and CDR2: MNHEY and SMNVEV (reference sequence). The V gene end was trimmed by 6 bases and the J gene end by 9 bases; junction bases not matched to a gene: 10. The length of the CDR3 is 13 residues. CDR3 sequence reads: CASSRTGGGAQYF. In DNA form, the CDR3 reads TGTGCCAGCAGCCGGACGGGGGGTGGGGCCCAGTACTTC.